The source of this TCR beta chain is a study of graft-versus-host responses after intestinal transplantation. Study context: All of the recipients had induction that used anti-thymocyte globulin, then tacrolimus and steroids for approximately 3 years. Study-wide points: Investigators detected GvH clones in recipient marrow, with some emerging earlier in ileum or blood. The study associated peak circulating GvH clone levels with early post-transplant HvG declines.

Germline V CDR1 and CDR2: SNHLY, FYNNEI. CDR3 size: 13 residues. J gave up 7 bases and V 7 bases, and 5 bases lay outside the gene matches. About this clone: The antigen is not known.

Data came from immunoSEQ multiplex PCR; TCRdb stores just in-frame clones and leaves some out. The top ten clones hold 45% to 55% of a sample with some 11,000 clones, approximately 82% of them seen once. Source: PBMCs, taken approximately 120 days after transplant. The chain couples TRBV2 to TRBJ2-1; 9 nucleotides agree with TRBD2. This TCR was recovered from a human patient who received an intestinal transplant, so some T cells may come from the graft donor. The CDR3 sequence: CASTSGRINEQFF. The CDR3 nucleotides are TGTGCCAGCACGAGCGGGAGGATTAATGAGCAGTTCTTC.